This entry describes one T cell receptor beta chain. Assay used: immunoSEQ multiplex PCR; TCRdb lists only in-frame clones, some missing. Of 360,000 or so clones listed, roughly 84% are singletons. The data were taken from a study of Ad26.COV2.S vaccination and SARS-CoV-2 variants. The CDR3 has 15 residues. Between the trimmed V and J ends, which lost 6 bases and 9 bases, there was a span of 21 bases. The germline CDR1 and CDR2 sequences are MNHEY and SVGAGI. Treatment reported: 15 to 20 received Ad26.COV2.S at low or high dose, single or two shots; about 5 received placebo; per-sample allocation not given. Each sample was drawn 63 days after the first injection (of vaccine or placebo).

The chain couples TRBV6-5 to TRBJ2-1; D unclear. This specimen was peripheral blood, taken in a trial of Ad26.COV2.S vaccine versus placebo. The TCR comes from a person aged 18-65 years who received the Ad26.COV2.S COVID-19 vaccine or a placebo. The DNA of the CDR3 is TGTGCCAGCAGACCCGGCGCAGAGACCCTATTTGAGCAGTTCTTC. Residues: CASRPGAETLFEQFF.